This TCR beta chain was identified in a study of spatial heterogeneity in lung cancer. Study-wide results and caveats: Mutation tallies in tumors tracked expanded intratumoral alpha and beta TCR counts.

The time point: sample taken at primary tumor resection. Every TCR cDNA molecule bore its own unique molecular identifier. TCRdb re-derived calls from the 5' RACE reads in MiXCR, one entry per CDR3 protein. The sample includes 15,000 to 20,000 distinct CDR3 sequences, around 6.9% of them seen just once. The CDR3 runs 15 residues. Trimming cost V 5 bases and J 3 bases; bases outside gene matches: 5. The germline V gene has CDR1 SGHTA and CDR2 FQGNSA. Points on this clonotype: The antigen is unknown.

The chain has TRBV7-2 and TRBJ1-4; 8 bases fit TRBD1. This receptor was taken from a female donor with early-stage non-small cell lung cancer. The specimen was lung tumor tissue, collected at surgery. CDR3 nucleotide sequence: TGTGCCAGCAGCCTTCAGGGGGCAGCTAATGAAAAACTGTTTTTT. Translating it yields CASSLQGAANEKLFF. Supplemented by reference TRBV7-2 and TRBJ1-4, the full variable domain reads GAGVSQSPSNKVTEKGKDVELRCDPISGHTALYWYRQSLGQGLEFLIYFQGNSAPDKSGLPSDRFSAERTGGSVSTLTIQRTQQEDSAVYLCASSLQGAANEKLFFGSGTQLSVL.